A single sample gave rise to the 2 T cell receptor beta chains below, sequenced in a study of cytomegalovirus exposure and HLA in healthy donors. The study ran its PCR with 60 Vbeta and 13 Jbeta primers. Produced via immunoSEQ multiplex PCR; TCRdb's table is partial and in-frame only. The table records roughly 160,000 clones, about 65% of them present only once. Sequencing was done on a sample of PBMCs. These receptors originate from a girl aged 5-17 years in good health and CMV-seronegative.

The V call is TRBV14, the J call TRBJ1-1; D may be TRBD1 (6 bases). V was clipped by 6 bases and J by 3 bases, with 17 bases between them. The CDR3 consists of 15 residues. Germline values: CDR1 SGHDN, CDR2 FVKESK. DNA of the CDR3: TGTGCCAGCAGTGGCATTCAGGGGACGTACACTGAAGCTTTCTTT. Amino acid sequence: CASSGIQGTYTEAFF.

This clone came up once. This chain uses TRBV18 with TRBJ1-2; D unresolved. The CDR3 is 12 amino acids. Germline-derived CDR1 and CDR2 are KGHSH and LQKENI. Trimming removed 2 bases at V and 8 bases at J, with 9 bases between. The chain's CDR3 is CASSPIDEGYTF. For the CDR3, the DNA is TGTGCCAGCTCACCAATCGATGAGGGCTACACCTTC.